These 26 T cell receptor beta chains came from one sample sequenced in a study of shared clonotypes between healthy human individuals. Produced via immunoSEQ multiplex PCR; TCRdb's table is partial and in-frame only. This table holds 2 million to 2.5 million clones, under 97% found once. Sequenced input: naive CD4+ T cells sorted from blood. The sample's subset: CD45RA+ positively selected. Receptors originate from a man between 18 and 35 years old in good health.

This chain uses TRBV6-5 with TRBJ2-7; 7 bases fit TRBD1. Trimming at V came to 4 bases and at J to 5 bases, leaving 8 bases not matched to a gene. The CDR3 contains 14 residues. CDR1 and CDR2 from the germline V gene are MNHEY and SVGAGI. CDR3 sequence: CASSSTGPNHEQYF. The DNA of the CDR3 is TGTGCCAGCAGTTCGACAGGGCCGAACCACGAGCAGTACTTC.

CDR3 protein: CASKSGGKGNQPQHF. CDR3 nucleotide sequence: TGTGCCAGTAAAAGCGGGGGTAAGGGCAATCAGCCCCAGCATTTT. This sequence joins TRBV19 and TRBJ1-5; D might be TRBD1 (5 bases). Germline V CDR1 and CDR2: LNHDA, SQIVND (reference sequence). CDR3 length: 15 amino acids. The V end lost 7 bases, the J end lost 2 bases, and 15 bases lay between the germline ends.

V usage is TRBV27 and J usage is TRBJ1-1; a weak D match, TRBD1 (6 bases). The ends were cut back, 5 bases at V and 5 bases at J, with 15 bases in the middle. CDR1 and CDR2 (germline): MNHEY, SMNVEV (reference sequence). The CDR3 totals 14 residues. CDR3 coding DNA: TGTGCCAGCAGTACAGGACAGCTAGGGACTGAAGCTTTCTTT. Translating gives CASSTGQLGTEAFF.

The chain joins TRBV10-3 to TRBJ1-5; D perhaps matches TRBD1 (5 bases). Germline V CDR1 and CDR2: ENHRY, SYGVKD. The length of the CDR3 is 16 residues. V shed 3 bases and J shed 2 bases, with 14 bases lying between them. Here the CDR3 reads CAISEGDLGGNQPQHF. As DNA, the CDR3 is TGTGCCATCAGTGAAGGAGACCTAGGGGGCAATCAGCCCCAGCATTTT.

The gene calls are TRBV7-9 and TRBJ1-2; the D is unclear. This CDR3 is built from 12 residues. Looked up from germline, CDR1 is SEHNR and CDR2 is FQNEAQ (reference sequence). V shed 4 bases and J shed 11 bases, with 14 bases lying between them. The CDR3 sequence: CASSWGEGWYTF. The CDR3 DNA follows: TGTGCCAGCAGCTGGGGAGAGGGCTGGTACACCTTC.

This chain connects TRBV5-6 to TRBJ2-5; no clear D. CDR3 size: 14 residues. V lost 0 bases and J 5 bases, leaving 11 bases between the germline ends. CDR1 SGHDT and CDR2 YYEEEE come from the germline V gene. The CDR3 loop is CASSLGPASETQYF. The CDR3 DNA sequence: TGTGCCAGCAGCTTGGGTCCGGCGTCGGAGACCCAGTACTTC.

The chain is built from TRBV9 and TRBJ1-1; 8 bases align to TRBD1. The CDR3 runs to 13 residues. The V and J ends lost 4 bases and 7 bases, in that order; junction bases with no gene match: 6. CDR1 is SGDLS, CDR2 YYNGEE, per germline. CDR3 amino acids: CASSPQGVHEAFF. CDR3 nucleotides: TGTGCCAGCAGCCCACAGGGGGTTCATGAAGCTTTCTTT.

The rearrangement links TRBV6-5 to TRBJ1-2; 7 bases are shared with TRBD1. This CDR3 region has 12 residues. V lost 6 bases and J lost 12; bases outside the gene matches: 10. Per the germline V gene, CDR1 is MNHEY and CDR2 is SVGAGI. DNA for the CDR3: TGTGCCAGCAGCCGACCAGGGGGAGCGGACACCTTC. Translation gives CASSRPGGADTF.

The rearrangement uses TRBV18 and TRBJ1-6; D uncertain. The CDR3 spans 13 residues. The ends were cut back, 1 base at V and 7 bases at J, with 5 bases in the middle. The germline CDR1 and CDR2 sequences are KGHSH and LQKENI. The CDR3 DNA reads TGTGCCAGCTCACCACAGAGAAATTCACCCCTCCACTTT. The encoded protein is CASSPQRNSPLHF.

The V gene is TRBV6-5, the J gene TRBJ2-7; 11 bases line up with TRBD1. Unmatched junction bases numbered 10, after V lost 5 bases and J lost 7 bases. Germline lookup yields CDR1 MNHEY and CDR2 SVGAGI. The length of the CDR3 is 15 residues. CDR3 amino acids: CASSRGTGGPEEQYF. Here the CDR3 DNA reads TGTGCCAGCAGTAGAGGGACAGGGGGTCCGGAAGAGCAGTACTTC.

The chain's CDR3 is CASSLFLAGAPWHEQYF. The CDR3 DNA reads as TGTGCCAGCAGCTTGTTTCTAGCGGGAGCCCCCTGGCACGAGCAGTACTTC. V is TRBV5-6 and J is TRBJ2-7; 10 bases align to TRBD2. The CDR3 totals 17 residues. Germline V gene lookup returns CDR1 SGHDT and CDR2 YYEEEE. V lost 1 base, J lost 5 bases, and 12 bases stayed unmatched.

The V call is TRBV23-1, the J call TRBJ1-5; no definite D call. TRBV23-1 is an open reading frame whose function is uncertain. The V and J ends lost 3 bases and 5 bases respectively, with 8 bases between them. The CDR3 has 13 amino acids. CDR3 sequence: CASSQQNYQPQHF. The CDR3, as DNA: TGCGCCAGCAGTCAGCAGAATTATCAGCCCCAGCATTTT.

A single count supports this clone. The chain has TRBV4-1 and TRBJ2-1; 12 bases are shared with TRBD2. V shed 1 base, J shed 4 bases, and the junction held 2 bases outside the gene matches. Looked up from germline, CDR1 is MGHRA and CDR2 is YSYEKL. The length of the CDR3 is 16 residues. The CDR3 spells CASSQGLAGVYNEQFF. The CDR3 DNA is TGCGCCAGCAGCCAAGGACTAGCGGGGGTATACAATGAGCAGTTCTTC.

This sequence joins TRBV2 and TRBJ1-1, with D hard to call. The CDR3 is 14 residues long. Germline CDR1 SNHLY, CDR2 FYNNEI. Trimming left V 1 base short and J 5 bases short, with 11 bases between. The CDR3: CASSEEGGGTEAFF. CDR3 DNA sequence: TGTGCCAGCAGTGAAGAGGGTGGAGGAACTGAAGCTTTCTTT.

The V call is TRBV6-6, the J call TRBJ1-6; possible D gene TRBD1, 6 bases. The V and J ends lost 1 base and 8 bases respectively, with 9 bases between them. Germline values: CDR1 MNHNY, CDR2 SVGAGI (reference sequence). This CDR3 is built from 14 residues. CDR3 sequence: CASSYWAGDSPLHF. DNA of the CDR3: TGTGCCAGCAGTTACTGGGCAGGGGATTCACCCCTCCACTTT.

The rearrangement uses TRBV30 and TRBJ1-4, with D possibly being TRBD1 (5 bases). The CDR3 contains 17 residues. Germline V gene lookup returns CDR1 GTSNPN and CDR2 SVGIG (reference sequence). V was cut by 2 bases and J by 7 bases, with 23 bases left in between. The CDR3 here is CAWSFALPGTGREKLFF. CDR3 nucleotides: TGTGCCTGGAGTTTCGCCCTCCCCGGGACGGGACGTGAAAAACTGTTTTTT.

J is TRBJ1-4 and V is TRBV12-5, with D tentatively TRBD1 (6 bases). Trimming shortened V by 6 bases and J by 0 bases, and 17 bases separated the two germline ends. CDR3 length: 17 residues. The germline V gene encodes CDR1 LGHNT and CDR2 FRNRAP. CDR3: CASGMQGWGTTNEKLFF. In nucleotides, the CDR3 is TGTGCTAGTGGAATGCAGGGGTGGGGGACAACTAATGAAAAACTGTTTTTT.

The CDR3: CASPRAGSANYGYTF. CDR3 DNA: TGTGCCAGCCCCCGGGCCGGGTCGGCTAACTATGGCTACACCTTC. The V and J genes are TRBV2 and TRBJ1-2; D is unclear. Germline V gene lookup returns CDR1 SNHLY and CDR2 FYNNEI. This CDR3 has 15 residues. V lost 8 bases, J lost 0 bases, and 16 bases lay in between.

The chain combines TRBV6-5 with TRBJ1-5; D gene ambiguous. V lost 5 bases and J 2 bases, leaving 13 bases between the germline ends. Germline CDR1 is MNHEY and CDR2 is SVGAGI. The CDR3 loop spans 15 amino acids. CDR3 amino acids: CASSPDDRGNQPQHF. The CDR3 nucleotides read TGTGCCAGCAGTCCTGATGACCGGGGCAATCAGCCCCAGCATTTT.

The V and J genes are TRBV2 and TRBJ1-4; D uncertain. The V gene lost 10 bases and the J gene lost 0 bases, with 15 bases spanning the gap. The germline V gene has CDR1 SNHLY and CDR2 FYNNEI. The CDR3 consists of 15 residues. This CDR3 reads CATQDRGATNEKLFF. CDR3 in DNA: TGTGCCACCCAAGATCGGGGAGCAACTAATGAAAAACTGTTTTTT.

The chain combines TRBV10-3 with TRBJ2-7; 9 bases match TRBD1. The V segment lost 6 bases and the J segment 0 bases; nucleotides outside the gene matches: 6. This CDR3 is built from 15 residues. Looked up from germline, CDR1 is ENHRY and CDR2 is SYGVKD. The CDR3 here is CAIRTGTGSSYEQYF. DNA for the CDR3: TGTGCCATCAGAACCGGGACAGGGAGCTCCTACGAGCAGTACTTC.

CDR3 DNA sequence: TGTGCCAGCAGAGCAGGGACAGGGGGCTTCTCCGGGGAGCTGTTTTTT. It translates to CASRAGTGGFSGELFF. This rearrangement joins TRBV28 to TRBJ2-2; TRBD1 agrees at 12 bases. V was pared by 6 bases and J by 6 bases, with 8 bases of the junction left unmatched. The CDR3 has 16 amino acids. Germline V lookup: CDR1 MDHEN, CDR2 SYDVKM. The full variable domain, with the rest looked up from reference TRBV28 and TRBJ2-2, is DVKVTQSSRYLVKRTGEKVFLECVQDMDHENMFWYRQDPGLGLRLIYFSYDVKMKEKGDIPEGYSVSREKKERFSLILESASTNQTSMYLCASRAGTGGFSGELFFGEGSRLTVL.

Remarks on this clone: This specimen includes other DNA sequences encoding the same CDR3. V is TRBV20-1 and J is TRBJ1-2; the D is unclear. This CDR3 has 11 residues. CDR1 is DFQATT and CDR2 is SNEGSKA in the germline V gene (reference sequence). The V and J ends lost 6 bases and 5 bases respectively, with 10 bases between them. CDR3 in amino acids: CSATDGYGYTF. In DNA, the CDR3 is TGCAGTGCCACGGACGGGTATGGCTACACCTTC.

A remark on this clone: Other nucleotide sequences from this sample produce the same CDR3. This chain links TRBV11-2 with TRBJ2-7, with TRBD1 matching over 9 bases. The CDR3 is made up of 15 amino acids. The ends lost 0 bases at V and 3 bases at J; junction bases unmatched: 3. Germline loops: CDR1 SGHAT, CDR2 FQNNGV. The CDR3 DNA sequence: TGTGCCAGCAGCTTAGAGGGACAGGGAGTCTACGAGCAGTACTTC. Protein: CASSLEGQGVYEQYF.

The chain employs TRBV5-8 and TRBJ2-7; no clear D. Trimming pared 6 bases from V and 1 base from J, leaving 5 bases between. The germline V gene encodes CDR1 SGHTS and CDR2 YDEGEE. The CDR3 has 11 amino acids. CDR3 DNA: TGTGCCAGCATTCGTTCCTACGAGCAGTACTTC. This codes for CASIRSYEQYF.

This clone has only a few counts. The chain recombines TRBV2 with TRBJ1-1; D gene uncertain. The CDR3 contains 12 residues. With 4 bases removed from V and 8 bases from J, the gap between germline ends came to 11 bases. In germline, CDR1 is SNHLY, CDR2 FYNNEI. The CDR3 sequence is CASSAVIGEAFF. The CDR3, as DNA: TGTGCCAGCAGTGCGGTAATTGGCGAAGCTTTCTTT.